This T cell receptor beta chain originates from a study of T-cell memory formation after mild COVID-19. TCRdb independently ran MiXCR on the 5' RACE reads; one entry per CDR3 protein. The data hold 550,000 to 600,000 distinct CDR3 sequences, with 20% to 25% observed a single time. General study findings and limits: The appearance of some responding clones in pre-infection memory suggested that cross-reactive memory joined. Researchers could not confirm that second-wave clones peaking on day 37 targeted SARS-CoV-2. CM and EM subsets held most contracting CD4+ clones; EMRA held CD8+ ones. Clones that shrank (day 15 to 85) were balanced CD4/CD8, whereas later expanders leaned CD4+.

The germline V gene encodes CDR1 KGHDR and CDR2 SFDVKD. The V end was cut by 9 bases, the J end by 3 bases, with 16 bases between. The CDR3 runs 14 residues. There are a few counts of this clonotype. Antigen specificity is unknown. The sequence was collected from an adult woman who had mild COVID-19 (a few samples of this study predate the infection). Cell type and time point are not known. The chain joins TRBV24-1 to TRBJ1-1, with D maybe TRBD1 (6 bases). What was sequenced was PBMCs or a T cell subset sorted from them (not recorded which). The CDR3 is CATRSTGRYTEAFF. CDR3 DNA: TGTGCCACCCGGTCAACAGGGAGGTACACTGAAGCTTTCTTT.